These 32 T cell receptor beta chains were all obtained from the same sample, sequenced in a study of memory CD4+ T cells and cytomegalovirus serostatus. Single viable CD3+CD4+CD8-CD45RO+ cells were sorted as the memory CD4+ T cells. TCRdb's table, derived via immunoSEQ multiplex PCR, lists solely in-frame clones and lacks some. The sample shows 70,000 to 95,000 clones, approximately 80% of them seen only once. The sample taken for sequencing was memory CD4+ T cells from blood. Source of these receptors: an adult in good health and CMV-seronegative.

The chain is built from TRBV6-5 and TRBJ2-7; no clear D. The germline V gene encodes CDR1 MNHEY and CDR2 SVGAGI. CDR3 size: 16 residues. Trimming stripped 0 bases from V and 4 bases from J, with 16 bases between. DNA of the CDR3: TGTGCCAGCAGTTACTCGTCGGTCCGGATCCTTTACGAGCAGTACTTC. Protein: CASSYSSVRILYEQYF.

On this clone: The germline gene is not matched at one end of the junction; a read error may be the cause. The V gene is TRBV7-7, the J gene TRBJ2-7; TRBD1 aligns across 8 bases. Germline-derived CDR1 and CDR2 are SSHAT and FNYEAQ (reference sequence). The CDR3 loop spans 15 amino acids. This CDR3 reads CASSPDPTGAYEQYF. In DNA form, the CDR3 reads TGTGCTAGCAGCCCGGACCCGACAGGGGCCTACGAGCAGTACTTC.

The chain recombines TRBV5-4 with TRBJ1-3; D gene uncertain. V dropped 4 bases and J dropped 4 bases, with 18 bases sitting between them. Germline CDR1 SGHNT, CDR2 YYREEE (reference sequence). CDR3 length: 16 amino acids. The CDR3 reads CASSEGQILAGNTIYF. As DNA, the CDR3 is TGTGCCAGCAGCGAGGGCCAGATCTTGGCCGGAAACACCATATATTTT.

CDR3 in amino acids: CASSEGTARRQETQYF. CDR3 nucleotides: TGTGCCAGCAGTGAGGGGACAGCGAGAAGGCAAGAGACCCAGTACTTC. The rearrangement joins TRBV6-1 to TRBJ2-5; TRBD1 aligns across 7 bases. This CDR3 has 16 residues. Trimming at V came to 3 bases and at J to 2 bases, leaving 9 bases not matched to a gene. Germline-derived CDR1 and CDR2 are MNHNS and SASEGT.

The chain is built from TRBV6-4 and TRBJ2-7; D is undetermined. Trimming cost V 3 bases and J 6 bases, with 12 bases left between them. This CDR3 comprises 13 residues. Germline loops: CDR1 MRHNA, CDR2 SNTAGT. CDR3 loop: CASSEVGGSEQYF. CDR3 DNA sequence: TGTGCCAGCAGTGAAGTGGGTGGATCCGAGCAGTACTTC.

This clone was found a few times. The V and J genes are TRBV19 and TRBJ2-1; TRBD1 matches 7 bases. This CDR3 region has 13 residues. Unmatched junction bases numbered 6, after V lost 7 bases and J lost 6 bases. The V gene's germline CDR1 is LNHDA and CDR2 SQIVND (reference sequence). The CDR3 is CASTPRQGNEQFF. The DNA of the CDR3 is TGTGCCAGTACCCCGAGACAGGGCAATGAGCAGTTCTTC.

The chain links TRBV25-1 to TRBJ2-7, with 7 bases fitting TRBD2. This CDR3 spans 15 amino acids. Germline V gene sequence: CDR1 MGHDK, CDR2 SYGVNS. Germline trimming cut 7 bases from V and 6 bases from J; bases unmatched to any gene: 15. This CDR3 reads CASTSSGALATEQYF. Written as DNA, the CDR3 is TGTGCCAGCACCTCAAGCGGTGCACTAGCGACCGAGCAGTACTTC.

V and J are TRBV30 and TRBJ2-7; D call uncertain. The CDR3 is made up of 11 amino acids. V was cut by 3 bases and J by 2 bases, with 5 bases left in between. The germline gives CDR1 GTSNPN, CDR2 SVGIG (reference sequence). CDR3 bases: TGTGCCTGGAGAGTCACCTACGAGCAGTACTTC. It is translated as CAWRVTYEQYF.

This clone has more than one count but fewer than ten. The rearrangement joins TRBV2 to TRBJ1-1; possibly TRBD1 for D (6 bases). Looked up from germline, CDR1 is SNHLY and CDR2 is FYNNEI. The CDR3 has 14 amino acids. The V and J ends lost 4 bases and 0 bases respectively, with 9 bases between them. Here the CDR3 DNA reads TGTGCCAGCAGTGGACAGGTTATGAACACTGAAGCTTTCTTT. As protein: CASSGQVMNTEAFF.

The chain recombines TRBV27 with TRBJ2-2; D possibly matches TRBD1 or TRBD2 (5 bases each). This CDR3 is built from 13 residues. Between the trimmed V and J ends, which lost 3 bases and 6 bases, there was a span of 8 bases. Per the germline V gene, CDR1 is MNHEY and CDR2 is SMNVEV (reference sequence). CDR3: CASSFRGAGELFF. DNA for the CDR3: TGTGCCAGCAGTTTTCGGGGCGCCGGGGAGCTGTTTTTT.

This chain joins TRBV7-2 and TRBJ1-2, with 7 bases fitting TRBD1. Germline V lookup: CDR1 SGHTA, CDR2 FQGNSA. The CDR3 runs 14 residues. The J segment lost 4 bases and the V segment lost 4 bases, leaving 6 bases of the junction unmatched. CDR3 sequence: CASSSQGGGYGYTF. For the CDR3, the DNA is TGTGCCAGCAGCTCCCAGGGGGGAGGCTATGGCTACACCTTC.

The rearrangement uses TRBV5-6 and TRBJ2-1, with D possibly TRBD2 on 7 matching bases. Germline V CDR1 and CDR2: SGHDT, YYEEEE. The V end was cut by 6 bases, the J end by 6 bases, with 19 bases between. The CDR3 runs to 15 residues. The CDR3 DNA sequence: TGTGCCAGCATCCTCTCGGGGGGCCCCCTCAATGAGCAGTTCTTC. This translates into CASILSGGPLNEQFF.

CDR3 residues: CASSPGQGTPQYF. DNA of the CDR3: TGCGCCAGTTCCCCGGGACAAGGGACACCCCAGTACTTC. The chain couples TRBV10-1 to TRBJ2-5; possible D gene TRBD1, 6 bases. Germline V gene sequence: CDR1 WNHNN, CDR2 SYGVQD (reference sequence). Trimming left V 9 bases short and J 9 bases short, with 20 bases between. CDR3 length: 13 amino acids.

This clone was detected only a few times. The chain is built from TRBV15 and TRBJ1-4, with TRBD1 as a possible D gene (5 bases). The ends were cut back, 6 bases at V and 7 bases at J, with 24 bases in the middle. CDR1 is LNHNV and CDR2 is YYDKDF in the germline V gene (reference sequence). This CDR3 has 17 amino acids. The CDR3 DNA reads as TGTGCCACCAGTCTCCGGGACCGCCTAATTAGGAGTGAAAAACTGTTTTTT. Its translation is CATSLRDRLIRSEKLFF.

The rearrangement links TRBV11-2 to TRBJ2-2; 11 nucleotides agree with TRBD2. This CDR3 comprises 16 residues. The trim removed 6 bases at V and 3 bases at J, leaving 6 bases unmatched. Germline values: CDR1 SGHAT, CDR2 FQNNGV. The CDR3 nucleotides are TGTGCCAGCAGTCCTCTAGCGGGGGGATACACCGGGGAGCTGTTTTTT. Its protein is CASSPLAGGYTGELFF.

This rearrangement joins TRBV6-7 to TRBJ2-7; 8 nucleotides agree with TRBD1. TRBV6-7 is designated an ORF whose function remains uncertain. Trimming removed 0 bases from V and 8 bases from J; junction bases left unmatched: 9. This CDR3 comprises 15 residues. The CDR3 loop is CASSYSGQAGPQQYF. DNA of the CDR3: TGTGCCAGCAGTTACTCGGGACAGGCGGGTCCTCAGCAGTACTTC.

The gene calls are TRBV5-1 and TRBJ2-1; the match to TRBD2 covers 8 bases. The V and J ends lost 3 bases and 0 bases, in that order; junction bases with no gene match: 11. Germline V gene lookup returns CDR1 SGHRS and CDR2 YFSETQ. The CDR3 spans 18 residues. In DNA form, the CDR3 reads TGCGCCAGCAGCTCCACCCGGGGGGGGATGAGCTCCTACAATGAGCAGTTCTTC. As protein: CASSSTRGGMSSYNEQFF.

The chain uses TRBV14 and TRBJ2-5; maybe TRBD2 (6 bases). The V gene's germline CDR1 is SGHDN and CDR2 FVKESK. V was pared by 1 base and J by 4 bases, with 10 bases between. This CDR3 is built from 14 residues. The CDR3 protein is CASSQGGVGETQYF. The DNA for the CDR3 is TGTGCCAGCAGCCAAGGGGGGGTTGGAGAGACCCAGTACTTC.

Remarks on this clone: The sample holds other DNA sequences that translate to the same CDR3. The chain joins TRBV5-1 to TRBJ2-1; D gene uncertain. Between the trimmed V and J ends, which lost 0 bases and 0 bases, there was a span of 7 bases. Germline V gene lookup returns CDR1 SGHRS and CDR2 YFSETQ. The CDR3 extends over 15 amino acids. The CDR3 here is CASSLDGSSYNEQFF. CDR3 DNA: TGCGCCAGCAGCTTGGACGGAAGCTCCTACAATGAGCAGTTCTTC. The complete variable domain, with remaining parts taken from reference TRBV5-1 and TRBJ2-1, reads KAGVTQTPRYLIKTRGQQVTLSCSPISGHRSVSWYQQTPGQGLQFLFEYFSETQRNKGNFPGRFSGRQFSNSRSEMNVSTLELGDSALYLCASSLDGSSYNEQFFGPGTRLTVL.

The gene calls are TRBV27 and TRBJ2-1; D is uncertain. Per germline, CDR1 MNHEY and CDR2 SMNVEV (reference sequence). V lost 2 bases and J lost 3, with 8 bases in between. The CDR3 sequence is 14 residues long. The CDR3 spells CASSLGRVYNEQFF. The DNA for the CDR3 is TGTGCCAGCAGTTTAGGTAGGGTCTACAATGAGCAGTTCTTC.

By sample share, this clone is medium-sized (0.01 to 0.1%). The chain employs TRBV5-4 and TRBJ2-5; D call uncertain. The CDR3 totals 13 residues. The germline V gene encodes CDR1 SGHNT and CDR2 YYREEE (reference sequence). V gave up 4 bases and J gave up 0 bases, with 7 bases separating them. The CDR3 nucleotides are TGTGCCAGCAGCCCCTCGTACCAAGAGACCCAGTACTTC. It specifies CASSPSYQETQYF.

In DNA, the CDR3 is TGTGCCTGCTCTTTCAGAGGGGGGGGCTATATGGGCAATCAGCCCCAGCATTTT. Translation: CACSFRGGGYMGNQPQHF. The V gene is TRBV30, the J gene TRBJ1-5; D may be TRBD1 (6 bases). Germline loops: CDR1 GTSNPN, CDR2 SVGIG (reference sequence). V lost 6 bases and J lost 2, with 26 bases in between. This CDR3 region has 18 residues.

The V and J genes are TRBV18 and TRBJ2-7, with 7 bases that match TRBD1. Per germline, CDR1 KGHSH and CDR2 LQKENI. Trimming removed 5 bases from V and 3 bases from J; junction bases left unmatched: 7. This CDR3 comprises 14 residues. The CDR3 here is CASSTGQVGYEQYF. The CDR3 region has the DNA TGTGCCAGCTCAACCGGACAGGTGGGCTACGAGCAGTACTTC.

V and J are TRBV30 and TRBJ1-1; tentative D call: TRBD1 (6 bases). CDR3 length equals 14 residues. Trimming took 0 bases from V and 6 from J, leaving 14 bases between them. Germline V gene sequence: CDR1 GTSNPN, CDR2 SVGIG (reference sequence). Here the CDR3 reads CAWSVLLGHAEAFF. DNA of the CDR3: TGTGCCTGGAGTGTACTGTTGGGACACGCTGAAGCTTTCTTT.

CDR3: CASSFGAERELFF. CDR3 coding DNA: TGCGCCAGCAGCTTCGGGGCTGAAAGGGAGCTGTTTTTT. The chain carries TRBV5-1 and TRBJ2-2, with D possibly called TRBD1 or TRBD2 (5 bases each). The V and J ends lost 2 bases and 9 bases respectively, with 11 bases between them. This CDR3 is 13 amino acids long. From germline, CDR1 is SGHRS and CDR2 YFSETQ.

The V call is TRBV11-2, the J call TRBJ2-6; 7 nucleotides align to TRBD1. CDR3 length: 18 amino acids. The V gene end was trimmed by 1 base and the J gene end by 4 bases; junction bases not matched to a gene: 10. The germline V gene has CDR1 SGHAT and CDR2 FQNNGV. The CDR3 DNA reads TGTGCCAGCAGCTTAGTTACTGTTACAGGGGTAGGGGCCAACGTCCTGACTTTC. This translates into CASSLVTVTGVGANVLTF.

The CDR3 nucleotides read TGTGCCAGCAGCCAAGGAACTCCCTCCTACAATGAGCAGTTCTTC. As protein: CASSQGTPSYNEQFF. The genes are TRBV5-4 and TRBJ2-1; D remains unclear. V shed 4 bases and J shed 0 bases, with 11 bases lying between them. The CDR3 length is 15 residues. Germline CDR1 reads SGHNT; CDR2 reads YYREEE (reference sequence).

The chain couples TRBV28 to TRBJ1-1; TRBD1 agrees at 7 bases. There are 16 residues in the CDR3. The J segment lost 6 bases and the V segment lost 2 bases, leaving 12 bases of the junction unmatched. Germline values: CDR1 MDHEN, CDR2 SYDVKM. In DNA, the CDR3 is TGTGCCAGCAGTTTAATCAAGGGCCAGGGGGTCGCTGAAGCTTTCTTT. Translated: CASSLIKGQGVAEAFF.

This chain uses TRBV6-1 with TRBJ2-5; the D gene is possibly TRBD1 (5 bases). The CDR3 has 11 residues. Trimming took off 8 bases at V and 5 bases at J, with 9 bases between the two ends. Germline V CDR1 and CDR2: MNHNS, SASEGT. The CDR3 DNA reads TGTGCCAGCCAATGGGGCGAGACCCAGTACTTC. Amino acids: CASQWGETQYF.

This chain links TRBV7-2 with TRBJ1-2, with D uncertain. Germline CDR1 SGHTA, CDR2 FQGNSA. V was trimmed by 2 bases and J by 1 base, leaving 11 bases between them. The CDR3 runs to 15 residues. The CDR3 nucleotides read TGTGCCAGCAGCTTATCACAGACACTTAACTATGGCTACACCTTC. It encodes CASSLSQTLNYGYTF.

This chain joins TRBV6-1 and TRBJ2-3; D not certain. Per the germline V gene, CDR1 is MNHNS and CDR2 is SASEGT. This CDR3 is 12 amino acids long. V lost 6 bases, J lost 13 bases, and 17 bases lay in between. CDR3 sequence (DNA): TGTGCCAGCAGCGACCTGACACGGCAGGAGTATTTT. This gives the protein CASSDLTRQEYF.

The chain uses TRBV5-1 and TRBJ1-6; 7 nucleotides align to TRBD1. V lost 6 bases to trimming and J lost 8 bases; unmatched junction nucleotides: 11. The CDR3 covers 15 residues. Germline values: CDR1 SGHRS, CDR2 YFSETQ. CDR3 protein: CASTRQGGRDSPLHF. The CDR3 nucleotides are TGCGCCAGCACCCGACAGGGAGGGAGAGATTCACCCCTCCACTTT.